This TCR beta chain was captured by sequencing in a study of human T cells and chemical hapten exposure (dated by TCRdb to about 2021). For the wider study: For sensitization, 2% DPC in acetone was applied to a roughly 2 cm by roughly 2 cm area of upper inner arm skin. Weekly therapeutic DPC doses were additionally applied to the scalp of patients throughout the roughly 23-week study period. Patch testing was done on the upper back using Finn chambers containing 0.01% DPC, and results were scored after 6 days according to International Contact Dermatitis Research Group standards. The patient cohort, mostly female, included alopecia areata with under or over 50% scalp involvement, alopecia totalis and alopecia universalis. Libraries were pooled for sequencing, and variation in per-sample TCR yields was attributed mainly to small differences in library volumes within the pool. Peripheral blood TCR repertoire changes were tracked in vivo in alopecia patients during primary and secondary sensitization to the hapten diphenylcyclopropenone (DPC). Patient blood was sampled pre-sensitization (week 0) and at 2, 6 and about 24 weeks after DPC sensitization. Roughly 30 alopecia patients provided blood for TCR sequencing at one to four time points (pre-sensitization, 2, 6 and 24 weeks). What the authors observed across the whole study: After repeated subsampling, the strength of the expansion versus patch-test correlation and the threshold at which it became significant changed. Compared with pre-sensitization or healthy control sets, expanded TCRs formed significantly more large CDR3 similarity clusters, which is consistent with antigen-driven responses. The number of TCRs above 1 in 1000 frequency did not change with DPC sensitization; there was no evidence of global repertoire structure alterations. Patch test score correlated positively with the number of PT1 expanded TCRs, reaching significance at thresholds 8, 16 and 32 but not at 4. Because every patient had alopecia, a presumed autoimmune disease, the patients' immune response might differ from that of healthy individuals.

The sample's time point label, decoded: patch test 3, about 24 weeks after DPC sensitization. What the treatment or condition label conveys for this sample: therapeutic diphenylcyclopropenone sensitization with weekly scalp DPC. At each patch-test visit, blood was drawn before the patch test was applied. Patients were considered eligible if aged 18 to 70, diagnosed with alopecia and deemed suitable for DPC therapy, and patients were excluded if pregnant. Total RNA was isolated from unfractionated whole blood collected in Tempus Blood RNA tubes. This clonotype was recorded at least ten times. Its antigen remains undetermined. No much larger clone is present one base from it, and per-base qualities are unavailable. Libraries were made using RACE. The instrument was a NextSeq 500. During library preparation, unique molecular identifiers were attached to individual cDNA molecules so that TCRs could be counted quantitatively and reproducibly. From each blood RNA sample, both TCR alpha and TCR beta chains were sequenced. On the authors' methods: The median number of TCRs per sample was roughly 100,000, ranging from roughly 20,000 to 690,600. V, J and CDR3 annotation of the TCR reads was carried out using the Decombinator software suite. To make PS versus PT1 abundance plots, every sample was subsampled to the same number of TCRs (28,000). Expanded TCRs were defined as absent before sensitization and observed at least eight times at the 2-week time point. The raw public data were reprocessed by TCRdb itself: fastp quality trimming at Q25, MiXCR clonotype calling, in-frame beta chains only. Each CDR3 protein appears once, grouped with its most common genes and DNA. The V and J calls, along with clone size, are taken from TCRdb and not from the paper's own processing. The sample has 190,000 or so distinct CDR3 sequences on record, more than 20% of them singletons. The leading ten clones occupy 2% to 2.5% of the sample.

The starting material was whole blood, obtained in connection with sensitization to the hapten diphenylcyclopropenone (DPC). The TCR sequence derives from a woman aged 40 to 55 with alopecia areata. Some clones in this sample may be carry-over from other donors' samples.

The CDR3 has the sequence CASSSRARTGAETQYF. The DNA sequence is as follows: TGTGCCAGCAGTTCCAGGGCTAGGACAGGGGCTGAGACCCAGTACTTC. This chain is built from TRBV28 and TRBJ2-5, with 9 middle bases fitting TRBD1. The V end gives up 4 bases and the J end 5 bases, leaving 11 bases in the junction not matched to a gene. In the germline V gene, CDR1 corresponds to MDHEN and CDR2 to SYDVKM. The CDR3 has 16 amino acids, counting the end cysteine and phenylalanine. Here the CDR3 DNA is all that survives: 48 bases in frame from base 1. With the portions outside the CDR3 filled from the reference TRBV28 and TRBJ2-5 genes, the complete variable region becomes DVKVTQSSRYLVKRTGEKVFLECVQDMDHENMFWYRQDPGLGLRLIYFSYDVKMKEKGDIPEGYSVSREKKERFSLILESASTNQTSMYLCASSSRARTGAETQYFGPGTRLLVL.